This T cell receptor (beta chain) was identified during a study of beta chain features in type 1 diabetes. Deletions cut 2 bases from V and 7 bases from J, with 18 bases between. This CDR3 contains 15 residues. Germline V gene lookup returns CDR1 MNHNY and CDR2 SVGAGI (reference sequence). Whole-study findings and limits: Among patients with Type 1 diabetes, TCRB CDR3s were moderately but significantly shorter in every one of the four CD4+ subsets.

This clone showed up just a few times. What it binds is not known. The study reverse transcribed the entire isolated RNA, so it sequenced expressed TCRB transcripts. Produced via immunoSEQ multiplex PCR; TCRdb's table is partial and in-frame only. The repertoire consists of hundreds of thousands of clones, with 13% occurring once and the leading ten covering 0.022%. V gene TRBV6-6 combines with J gene TRBJ2-7, with a possible D match to TRBD1 (6 bases). The clonotype comes from a man younger than 30 with type 1 diabetes. The material sequenced was naive CD4+ T cells from blood. The CDR3 bases are TGTGCCAGCAGTTACCCACTTCGGGCAGGGGTTGAGCAGTACTTC. This gives the protein CASSYPLRAGVEQYF.